This T cell receptor beta chain came from a study of T-cell memory formation after mild COVID-19. Via MiXCR, TCRdb re-called the 5' RACE reads, giving one row per CDR3 protein. The table has roughly 400,000 distinct CDR3 sequences, under 20% seen once; the top ten hold 20% to 25%. Trimming cost V 4 bases and J 0 bases, with 11 bases left between them. CDR3 size: 15 residues. In germline, CDR1 is SGHRS, CDR2 YFSETQ. Sequenced material: PBMCs or a T cell subset sorted from them (not recorded which). The sequence derives from a man younger than 35 who had mild COVID-19 (a few samples of this study predate the infection). Cell type and time point are not known. The genes are TRBV5-1 and TRBJ1-3; D gene ambiguous. In DNA form, the CDR3 reads TGCGCCAGCAGCCCGGACGTCCACTCTGGAAACACCATATATTTT. Translated: CASSPDVHSGNTIYF.